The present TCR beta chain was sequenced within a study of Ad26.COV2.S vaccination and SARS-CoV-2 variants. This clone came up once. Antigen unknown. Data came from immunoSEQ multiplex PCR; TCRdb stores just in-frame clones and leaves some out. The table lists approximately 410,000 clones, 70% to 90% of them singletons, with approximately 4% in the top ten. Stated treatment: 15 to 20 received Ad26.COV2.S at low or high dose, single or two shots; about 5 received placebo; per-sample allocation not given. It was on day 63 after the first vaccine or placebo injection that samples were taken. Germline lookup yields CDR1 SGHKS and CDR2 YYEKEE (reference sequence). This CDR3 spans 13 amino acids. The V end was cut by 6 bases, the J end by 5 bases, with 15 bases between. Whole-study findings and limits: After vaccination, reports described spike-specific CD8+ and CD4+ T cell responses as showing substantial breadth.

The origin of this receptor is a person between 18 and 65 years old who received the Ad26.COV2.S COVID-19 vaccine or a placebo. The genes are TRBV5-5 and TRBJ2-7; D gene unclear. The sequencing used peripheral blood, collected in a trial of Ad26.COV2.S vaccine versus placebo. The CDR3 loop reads CASTTTHQHEQYF. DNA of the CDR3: TGTGCCAGCACCACGACACACCAACACGAGCAGTACTTC.